This TCR beta chain was documented in a study of T cell responses to AZD1222 COVID-19 vaccine. V was pared by 5 bases and J by 8 bases, with 13 bases between. The germline V gene has CDR1 SNHLY and CDR2 FYNNEI. CDR3 size: 14 residues. The method was immunoSEQ multiplex PCR; TCRdb's version includes in-frame clones alone and lacks a portion of them. The table lists 55,000 to 75,000 clones, about 80% of them singletons. Sequenced material: peripheral blood, taken on day 0 of AZD1222 vaccination. V and J are TRBV2 and TRBJ1-6; no clear D gene. The origin of this receptor is an adult in good health. CDR3 sequence reads: CASSRDIQYSPLHF. CDR3 DNA sequence: TGTGCCAGCAGTAGAGATATACAGTATTCACCCCTCCACTTT.